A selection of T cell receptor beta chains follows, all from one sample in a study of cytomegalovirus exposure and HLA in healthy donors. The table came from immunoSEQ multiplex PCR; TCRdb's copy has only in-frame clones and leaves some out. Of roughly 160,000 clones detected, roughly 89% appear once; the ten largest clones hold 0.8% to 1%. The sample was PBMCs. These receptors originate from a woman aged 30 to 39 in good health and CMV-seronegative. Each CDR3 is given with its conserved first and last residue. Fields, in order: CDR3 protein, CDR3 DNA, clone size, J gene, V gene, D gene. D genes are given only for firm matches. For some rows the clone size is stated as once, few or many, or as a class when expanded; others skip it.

CASTFTRPAAGELFF	TGTGCCAGCACTTTTACCCGGCCGGCGGCCGGGGAGCTGTTTTTT	.	TRBJ2-2	TRBV27	.
CASSLWGQAGGPDEQYF	TGCGCCAGCAGCTTATGGGGCCAGGCGGGAGGGCCTGACGAGCAGTACTTC	.	TRBJ2-7	TRBV5-1	TRBD2
CASRRGTDTQYF	TGTGCCAGTAGACGGGGCACAGATACGCAGTATTTT	.	TRBJ2-3	TRBV19	.
CASSLSRGTYEQYF	TGTGCCAGCAGTTTAAGTCGGGGGACCTACGAGCAGTACTTC	.	TRBJ2-7	TRBV27	.
CASSPPPKGARPGANVLTF	TGTGCCAGCAGCCCACCCCCTAAGGGGGCACGACCTGGGGCCAACGTCCTGACTTTC	.	TRBJ2-6	TRBV7-9	TRBD1
CASRDRGRDDGYTF	TGTGCCAGCAGAGACAGGGGGCGAGATGATGGCTACACCTTC	.	TRBJ1-2	TRBV6-1	TRBD1
CASSLAYPGTEKTGELFF	TGTGCCAGCAGCTTAGCGTACCCCGGGACAGAAAAAACCGGGGAGCTGTTTTTT	.	TRBJ2-2	TRBV7-8	TRBD1
CASSSEGANVLTF	TGTGCCAGCAGCAGTGAGGGGGCCAACGTCCTGACTTTC	.	TRBJ2-6	TRBV7-9	.
CASSDPTGGLNTEAFF	TGCGCCAGCAGCGATCCGACAGGGGGCCTGAACACTGAAGCTTTCTTT	.	TRBJ1-1	TRBV5-1	TRBD1
CATSRGLAGGVDEQFF	TGTGCCACCAGCAGAGGCCTAGCGGGAGGGGTCGATGAGCAGTTCTTC	few	TRBJ2-1	TRBV15	TRBD2
CASSTTSDSTNEKLFF	TGTGCCAGCAGCACTACATCGGACTCAACTAATGAAAAACTGTTTTTT	.	TRBJ1-4	TRBV7-9	.
CASSLSFVDRGREQYF	TGTGCCAGCAGTTTATCTTTTGTGGACAGGGGGCGCGAGCAGTACTTC	.	TRBJ2-7	TRBV27	TRBD1
CASSSVGVSNTEAFF	TGTGCCAGCAGTTCCGTGGGAGTGTCGAACACTGAAGCTTTCTTT	.	TRBJ1-1	TRBV28	.
CASSEDTTGLTFSYNEQFF	TGTGCCAGCAGTGAGGACACGACAGGACTTACCTTCTCCTACAATGAGCAGTTCTTC	.	TRBJ2-1	TRBV6-1	.
CASSARPGAAETQYF	TGTGCCAGCAGCGCCCGACCGGGAGCAGCCGAGACCCAGTACTTC	.	TRBJ2-5	TRBV7-9	.
CATSRDLRETQYF	TGTGCCACCAGCAGAGATTTGCGGGAGACCCAGTACTTC	once	TRBJ2-5	TRBV15	.
CASSRTGTYEQYF	TGTGCCAGCAGCAGGACAGGGACCTACGAGCAGTACTTC	.	TRBJ2-7	TRBV7-2	TRBD1
CASREQRASYEQYF	TGTGCCAGCAGGGAACAGCGGGCGTCCTACGAGCAGTACTTC	.	TRBJ2-7	TRBV7-8	.
CASRLGYEQYF	TGTGCCAGCAGGCTAGGATACGAGCAGTACTTC	.	TRBJ2-7	TRBV6-1	.
CASSGGDPWADTQYF	TGTGCCAGCAGCGGGGGGGACCCCTGGGCGGATACGCAGTATTTT	.	TRBJ2-3	TRBV7-6	TRBD2
CASSRLAGSGGVTDTQYF	TGTGCCAGCAGCCGCCTTGCGGGCAGCGGGGGGGTCACAGATACGCAGTATTTT	.	TRBJ2-3	TRBV14	TRBD2
CASSAGPTRSRTSGGEETQYF	TGTGCCAGCAGCGCCGGGCCCACAAGGTCCCGGACTAGCGGGGGGGAAGAGACCCAGTACTTC	few	TRBJ2-5	TRBV9	TRBD2
CASSLAGLVFDTQYF	TGTGCCAGCAGTTTAGCGGGACTAGTCTTTGATACGCAGTATTTT	.	TRBJ2-3	TRBV27	TRBD2
CASSPLSGDTGELFF	TGTGCCAGCAGCCCCCTGTCGGGGGACACCGGGGAGCTGTTTTTT	.	TRBJ2-2	TRBV5-6	.
CASSVGRNTGELFF	TGTGCCAGCAGCGTGGGGAGAAACACCGGGGAGCTGTTTTTT	.	TRBJ2-2	TRBV7-2	.
CASSLVGGLRGEQYF	TGTGCCAGCAGCTTAGTCGGGGGACTGCGGGGAGAGCAGTACTTC	once	TRBJ2-5	TRBV7-2	.
CASTRQGGANEQFF	TGTGCCAGTACCCGACAGGGGGGGGCCAATGAGCAGTTCTTC	.	TRBJ2-1	TRBV19	TRBD1
CASGGRGSRNTQYF	TGTGCCAGCGGGGGGAGGGGGAGCAGAAATACGCAGTATTTT	once	TRBJ2-3	TRBV7-9	.
CASSLSPGLGSDTQYF	TGCGCCAGCAGCTTGTCTCCGGGACTAGGGTCAGATACGCAGTATTTT	.	TRBJ2-3	TRBV5-1	TRBD2
CSVPGTGYEKLFF	TGCAGCGTCCCCGGGACAGGGTATGAAAAACTGTTTTTT	.	TRBJ1-4	TRBV29-1	TRBD1
CASSPPIFGSSSGNTIYF	TGTGCCAGCAGTCCCCCCATTTTCGGTTCCTCCTCTGGAAACACCATATATTTT	.	TRBJ1-3	TRBV28	.
CASSLSGSGGVTDTQYF	TGTGCCAGCAGCTTATCGGGTAGCGGGGGGGTGACAGATACGCAGTATTTT	.	TRBJ2-3	TRBV11-2	TRBD2
CAWSRPEEDTQYF	TGTGCCTGGAGTAGGCCCGAGGAAGATACGCAGTATTTT	.	TRBJ2-3	TRBV30	.
CASSLGLRGETQYF	TGTGCCAGCAGCTTGGGTCTCAGGGGGGAGACCCAGTACTTC	.	TRBJ2-5	TRBV5-8	TRBD1
CASSPPMTGDHGGYTF	TGCGCCAGCAGCCCCCCGATGACAGGGGATCATGGCGGCTACACCTTC	.	TRBJ1-2	TRBV5-1	TRBD1
CASSLDRQGGTDTQYF	TGTGCCAGCAGCTTAGACCGACAGGGCGGCACAGATACGCAGTATTTT	.	TRBJ2-3	TRBV7-9	TRBD1
CASSSKPGQLASTDTQYF	TGTGCCAGCAGCTCCAAGCCCGGGCAGCTAGCTAGCACAGATACGCAGTATTTT	.	TRBJ2-3	TRBV9	.
CAAGRLPINEQFF	TGTGCAGCAGGTCGGCTCCCGATCAATGAGCAGTTCTTC	.	TRBJ2-1	TRBV27	.
CASSPTSGRARNEQFF	TGTGCCAGCTCACCTACTAGCGGGAGGGCCCGAAATGAGCAGTTCTTC	.	TRBJ2-1	TRBV18	TRBD2
CASSALSGRAGVEQFF	TGTGCCAGCAGTGCTCTGAGCGGGAGGGCCGGGGTTGAGCAGTTCTTC	few	TRBJ2-1	TRBV6-1	TRBD2
CASSPQGALSNQPQHF	TGTGCCAGCAGCCCTCAGGGGGCCCTTAGCAATCAGCCCCAGCATTTT	.	TRBJ1-5	TRBV7-2	TRBD1
CASSLGQINYGYTF	TGTGCCAGCAGCTTGGGACAGATTAACTATGGCTACACCTTC	once	TRBJ1-2	TRBV5-6	.
CASSYWDRGYNEQFF	TGTGCCAGCAGTTACTGGGACAGGGGTTACAATGAGCAGTTCTTC	.	TRBJ2-1	TRBV6-6	TRBD1